The 8 T cell receptor beta chains below all came from one sample that was sequenced in a study of T cells after yellow fever vaccination (dated by TCRdb to about 2019). This sample's treatment or condition label indicates: live attenuated yellow fever vaccine strain. Preparation of the library involved 5' RACE. The sequencer listed for this sample is Illumina HiSeq 2500. TCRdb took the public reads, trimmed them with fastp at Q25, ran MiXCR for clone calling and kept in-frame beta chains. Rows are unified per CDR3 protein, each entry keeping the most common DNA and genes. In this sample the table shows 500,000 to 650,000 distinct CDR3 sequences, roughly 12% of which occur a single time. The ten largest clonotypes hold more than 12% of the sample. Material: PBMCs, obtained on the day of the yellow fever booster vaccination. The receptors here all came from a man younger than 40 who received the YFV17D yellow fever vaccine.

This chain joins TRBV6-4 and TRBJ2-1; maybe TRBD1 (6 bases). The V end lost 3 bases, the J end lost 4 bases, and 7 bases lay between the germline ends. Germline V lookup: CDR1 MRHNA, CDR2 SNTAGT. This CDR3 is 13 amino acids long. DNA of the CDR3: TGTGCCAGCAGTGAAGGACAGTACAATGAGCAGTTCTTC. Translating gives CASSEGQYNEQFF.

There are a few counts of this clonotype. The chain carries TRBV7-2 and TRBJ2-5, with D perhaps being TRBD1 or TRBD2 (5 bases each). The CDR3 sequence is 11 residues long. Per the germline V gene, CDR1 is SGHTA and CDR2 is FQGNSA. Trimming shortened V by 5 bases and J by 9 bases, and 10 bases separated the two germline ends. CDR3 coding DNA: TGTGCCAGCAGCCAGTCGGGGCCCCAGTACTTC. Its protein is CASSQSGPQYF.

The table lists this clonotype with a few counts. The rearrangement joins TRBV6-2 or TRBV6-3 to TRBJ2-7, with 8 positions matching TRBD2. The CDR3 runs 15 residues. The V segment lost 6 bases and the J segment 1 base; nucleotides outside the gene matches: 8. Germline V gene data show CDR1 as MNHEY and CDR2 as SVGEGT. The CDR3 nucleotides are TGTGCCAGCAGCCGTACTAGCGGACCTTCCTACGAGCAGTACTTC. Protein sequence: CASSRTSGPSYEQYF.

The chain carries TRBV6-8 and TRBJ2-2; TRBD2 matches 8 bases. Germline CDR1 reads MNHGY; CDR2 reads SAAAGT. The CDR3 extends over 14 amino acids. The V segment lost 6 bases and the J segment 3 bases; nucleotides outside the gene matches: 3. For the CDR3, the DNA is TGTGCCAGCAGCCCGGGACTAGACACCGGGGAGCTGTTTTTT. Translation: CASSPGLDTGELFF.

This clonotype was detected a few times. This chain joins TRBV5-1 and TRBJ2-7; weak D call: TRBD1 (5 bases). This CDR3 comprises 14 residues. Trimming took 3 bases from V and 4 from J, leaving 14 bases between them. Germline CDR1 and CDR2: SGHRS and YFSETQ. The CDR3 is CASSWAGMEYEQYF. CDR3 sequence (DNA): TGCGCCAGCAGCTGGGCAGGGATGGAGTACGAGCAGTACTTC.

Concerning this clonotype: An end of the junction does not agree with germline; a read error may underlie this. The genes are TRBV20-1 and TRBJ2-2; 9 bases map to TRBD2. Germline V lookup: CDR1 DFQATT, CDR2 SNEGSKA (reference sequence). CDR3 length: 17 residues. CDR3 residues: CCARDILAGSNTGELFF. The CDR3 DNA follows: TGCTGTGCTAGAGATATACTAGCGGGTTCGAACACCGGGGAGCTGTTTTTT.

V gene TRBV12-3 or TRBV12-4 combines with J gene TRBJ1-6, with D possibly matching TRBD1 (5 bases). The V and J ends lost 0 bases and 8 bases respectively, with 11 bases between them. This CDR3 is built from 15 residues. DNA for the CDR3: TGTGCCAGCAGTTTAGCAGGGACCAGCTATTCACCCCTCCACTTT. It encodes CASSLAGTSYSPLHF.

The V gene is TRBV12-3 or TRBV12-4, the J gene TRBJ2-5; no firm D call. CDR3 length: 11 residues. Trimming took off 2 bases at V and 14 bases at J, with 12 bases between the two ends. The CDR3 DNA reads TGTGCCAGCAGTTTATCGGGTGGGATTTACTTC. This encodes CASSLSGGIYF.